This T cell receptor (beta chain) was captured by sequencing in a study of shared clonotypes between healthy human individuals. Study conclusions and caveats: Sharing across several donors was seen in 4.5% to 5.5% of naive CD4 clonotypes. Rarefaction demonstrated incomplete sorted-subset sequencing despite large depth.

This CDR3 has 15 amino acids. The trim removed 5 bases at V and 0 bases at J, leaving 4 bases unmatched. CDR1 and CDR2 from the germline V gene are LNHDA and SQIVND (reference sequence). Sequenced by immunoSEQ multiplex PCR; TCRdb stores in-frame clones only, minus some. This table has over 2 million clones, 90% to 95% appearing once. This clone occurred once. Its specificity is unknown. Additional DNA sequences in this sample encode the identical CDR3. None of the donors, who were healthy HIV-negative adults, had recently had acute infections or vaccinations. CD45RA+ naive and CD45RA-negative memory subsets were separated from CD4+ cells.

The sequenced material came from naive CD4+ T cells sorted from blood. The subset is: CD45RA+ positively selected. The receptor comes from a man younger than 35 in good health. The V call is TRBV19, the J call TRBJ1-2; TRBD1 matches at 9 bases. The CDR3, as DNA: TGTGCCAGTAGTTCAAGGACAGGGGCTAACTATGGCTACACCTTC. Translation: CASSSRTGANYGYTF.